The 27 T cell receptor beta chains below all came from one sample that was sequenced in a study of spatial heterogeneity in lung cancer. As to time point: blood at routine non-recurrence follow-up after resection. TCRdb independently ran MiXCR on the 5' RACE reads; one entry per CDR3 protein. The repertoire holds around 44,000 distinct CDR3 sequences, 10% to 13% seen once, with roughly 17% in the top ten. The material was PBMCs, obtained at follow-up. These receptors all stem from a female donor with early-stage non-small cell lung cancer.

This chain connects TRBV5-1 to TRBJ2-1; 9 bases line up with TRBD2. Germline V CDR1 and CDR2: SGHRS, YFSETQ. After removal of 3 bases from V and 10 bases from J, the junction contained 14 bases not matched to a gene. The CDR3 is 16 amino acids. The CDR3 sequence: CASSSGNSGGLGEQFF. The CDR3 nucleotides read TGCGCCAGCAGCTCCGGGAATAGCGGGGGCCTGGGGGAGCAGTTCTTC.

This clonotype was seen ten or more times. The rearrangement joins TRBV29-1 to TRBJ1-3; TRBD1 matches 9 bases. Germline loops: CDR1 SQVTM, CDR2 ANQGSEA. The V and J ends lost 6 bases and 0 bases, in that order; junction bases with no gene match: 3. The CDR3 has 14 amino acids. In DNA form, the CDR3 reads TGCAGCGTCGGGACAGGGTCCTCTGGAAACACCATATATTTT. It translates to CSVGTGSSGNTIYF. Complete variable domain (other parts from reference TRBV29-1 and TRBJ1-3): SAVISQKPSRDICQRGTSLTIQCQVDSQVTMMFWYRQQPGQSLTLIATANQGSEATYESGFVIDKFPISRPNLTFSTLTVSNMSPEDSSIYLCSVGTGSSGNTIYFGEGSWLTVV.

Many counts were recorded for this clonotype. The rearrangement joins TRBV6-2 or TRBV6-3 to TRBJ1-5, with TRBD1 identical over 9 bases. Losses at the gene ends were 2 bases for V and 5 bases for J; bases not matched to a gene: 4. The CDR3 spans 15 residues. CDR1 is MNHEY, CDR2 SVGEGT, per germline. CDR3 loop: CASSYRGQGDQPQHF. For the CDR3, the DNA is TGTGCCAGCAGTTACCGGGGACAGGGTGATCAGCCCCAGCATTTT.

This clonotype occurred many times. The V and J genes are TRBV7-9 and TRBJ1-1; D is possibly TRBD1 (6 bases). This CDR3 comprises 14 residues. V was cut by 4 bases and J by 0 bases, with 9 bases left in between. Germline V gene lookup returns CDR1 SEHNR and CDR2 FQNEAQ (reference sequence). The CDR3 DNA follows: TGTGCCAGCAGCTGGACAGAGGTGAACACTGAAGCTTTCTTT. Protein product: CASSWTEVNTEAFF. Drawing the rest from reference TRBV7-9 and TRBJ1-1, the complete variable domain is DTGVSQNPRHKITKRGQNVTFRCDPISEHNRLYWYRQTLGQGPEFLTYFQNEAQLEKSRLLSDRFSAERPKGSFSTLEIQRTEQGDSAMYLCASSWTEVNTEAFFGQGTRLTVV.

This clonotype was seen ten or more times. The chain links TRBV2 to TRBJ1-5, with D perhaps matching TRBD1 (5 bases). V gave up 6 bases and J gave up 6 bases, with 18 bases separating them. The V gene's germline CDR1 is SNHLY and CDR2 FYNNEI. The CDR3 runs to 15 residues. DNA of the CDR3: TGTGCCAGCAGATCTCCAGACAGTTTAGGTCAGCCCCAGCATTTT. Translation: CASRSPDSLGQPQHF.

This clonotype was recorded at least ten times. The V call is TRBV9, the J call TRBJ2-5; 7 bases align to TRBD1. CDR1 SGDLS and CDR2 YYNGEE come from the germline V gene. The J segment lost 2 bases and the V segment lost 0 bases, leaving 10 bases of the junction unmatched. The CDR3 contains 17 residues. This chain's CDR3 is CASSVDRTGPVQETQYF. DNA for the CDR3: TGTGCCAGCAGCGTAGACCGGACAGGCCCAGTTCAAGAGACCCAGTACTTC.

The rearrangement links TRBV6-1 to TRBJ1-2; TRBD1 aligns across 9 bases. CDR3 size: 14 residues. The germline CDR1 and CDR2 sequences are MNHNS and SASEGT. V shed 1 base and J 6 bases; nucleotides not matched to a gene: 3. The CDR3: CASSEVTGGNGYTF. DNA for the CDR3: TGTGCCAGCAGTGAAGTGACAGGGGGTAATGGCTACACCTTC.

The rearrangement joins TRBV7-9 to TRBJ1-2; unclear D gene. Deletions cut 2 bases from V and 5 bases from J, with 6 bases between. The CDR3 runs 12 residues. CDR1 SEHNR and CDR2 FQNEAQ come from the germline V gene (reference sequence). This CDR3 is CASSLTHYGYTF. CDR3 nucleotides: TGTGCCAGCAGCTTAACCCATTATGGCTACACCTTC.

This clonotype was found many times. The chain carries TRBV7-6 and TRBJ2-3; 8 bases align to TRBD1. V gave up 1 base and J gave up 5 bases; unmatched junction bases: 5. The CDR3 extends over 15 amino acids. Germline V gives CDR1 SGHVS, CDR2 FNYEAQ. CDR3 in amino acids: CASSLVAGGLDTQYF. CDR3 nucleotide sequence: TGTGCCAGCAGCTTAGTGGCAGGGGGCTTAGATACGCAGTATTTT.

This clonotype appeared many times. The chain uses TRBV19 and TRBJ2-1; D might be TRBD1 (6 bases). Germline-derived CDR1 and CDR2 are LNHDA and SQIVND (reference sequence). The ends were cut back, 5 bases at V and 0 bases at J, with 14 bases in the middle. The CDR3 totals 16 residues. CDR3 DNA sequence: TGTGCCAGTAGTCTTGGGTTGGACAGCTCCTACAATGAGCAGTTCTTC. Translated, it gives CASSLGLDSSYNEQFF.

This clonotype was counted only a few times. The CDR3 nucleotides are TGTGCCAGCAGTTACGGGTTAAAAGAGACCCAGTACTTC. This encodes CASSYGLKETQYF. The V call is TRBV6-6, the J call TRBJ2-5; D gene uncertain. The germline V and J ends were trimmed by 2 bases and 3 bases, with 7 bases remaining between them. CDR3 length: 13 residues. CDR1 is MNHNY and CDR2 is SVGAGI in the germline V gene (reference sequence).

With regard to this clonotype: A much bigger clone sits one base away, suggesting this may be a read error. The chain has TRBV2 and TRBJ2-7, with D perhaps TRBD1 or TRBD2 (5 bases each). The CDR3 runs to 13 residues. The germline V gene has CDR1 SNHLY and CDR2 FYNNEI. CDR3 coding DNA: TGTGCCTGCAGAGGGACGTTCTCCTACGAGCAGTACTTC. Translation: CACRGTFSYEQYF.

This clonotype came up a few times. The CDR3 DNA reads as TGTGCCAGCATTAGCGGGGGCAGGGATGAGCAGTTCTTC. This sequence encodes CASISGGRDEQFF. The J gene is TRBJ2-1, the V gene TRBV2, with TRBD2 matching 9 bases. The trim removed 7 bases at V and 8 bases at J, leaving 6 bases unmatched. CDR1 is SNHLY and CDR2 is FYNNEI in the germline V gene. The CDR3 is 13 residues long.

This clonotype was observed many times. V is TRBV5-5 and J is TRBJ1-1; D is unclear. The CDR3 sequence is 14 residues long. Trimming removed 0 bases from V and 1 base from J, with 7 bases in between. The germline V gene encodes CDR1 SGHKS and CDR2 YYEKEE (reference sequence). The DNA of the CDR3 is TGTGCCAGCAGCTTGGTGCCGGAGAACACTGAAGCTTTCTTT. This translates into CASSLVPENTEAFF.

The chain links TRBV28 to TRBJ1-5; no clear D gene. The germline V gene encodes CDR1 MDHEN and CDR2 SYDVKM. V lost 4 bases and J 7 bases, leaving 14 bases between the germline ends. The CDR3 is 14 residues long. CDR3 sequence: CASSSPGGSQPQHF. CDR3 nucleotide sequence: TGTGCCAGCAGTTCCCCGGGAGGGAGCCAGCCCCAGCATTTT.

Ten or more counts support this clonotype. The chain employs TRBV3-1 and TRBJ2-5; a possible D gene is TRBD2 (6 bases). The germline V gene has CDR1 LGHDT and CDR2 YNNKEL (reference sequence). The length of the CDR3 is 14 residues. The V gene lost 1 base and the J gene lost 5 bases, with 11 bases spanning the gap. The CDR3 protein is CASSQGPSEETQYF. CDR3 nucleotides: TGTGCCAGCAGCCAAGGTCCTAGCGAGGAGACCCAGTACTTC.

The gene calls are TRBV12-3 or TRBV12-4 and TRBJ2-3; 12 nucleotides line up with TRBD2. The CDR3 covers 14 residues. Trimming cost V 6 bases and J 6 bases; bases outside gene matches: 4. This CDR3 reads CASRLAGGSDTQYF. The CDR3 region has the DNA TGTGCCAGCAGACTAGCGGGGGGAAGCGATACGCAGTATTTT.

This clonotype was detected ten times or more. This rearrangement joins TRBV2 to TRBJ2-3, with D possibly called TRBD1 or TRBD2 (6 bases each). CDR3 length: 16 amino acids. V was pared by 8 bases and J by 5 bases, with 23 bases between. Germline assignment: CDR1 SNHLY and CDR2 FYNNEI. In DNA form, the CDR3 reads TGTGCCAGCGGTCCCCTCCGGGGGCTCGCAGGAGATACGCAGTATTTT. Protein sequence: CASGPLRGLAGDTQYF.

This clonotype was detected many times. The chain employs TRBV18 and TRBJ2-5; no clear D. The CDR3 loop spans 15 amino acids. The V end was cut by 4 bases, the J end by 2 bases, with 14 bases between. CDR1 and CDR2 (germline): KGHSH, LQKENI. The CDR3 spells CASSLIPDGQETQYF. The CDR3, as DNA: TGTGCCAGCTCACTAATCCCGGACGGTCAAGAGACCCAGTACTTC.

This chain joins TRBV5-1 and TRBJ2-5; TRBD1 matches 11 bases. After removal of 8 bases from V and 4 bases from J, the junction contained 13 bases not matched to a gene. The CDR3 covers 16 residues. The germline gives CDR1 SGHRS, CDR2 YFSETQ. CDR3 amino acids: CARMCLGTGGLETQYF. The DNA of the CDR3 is TGCGCCAGAATGTGCCTCGGGACAGGGGGTCTAGAGACCCAGTACTTC. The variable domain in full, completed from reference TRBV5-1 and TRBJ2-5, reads KAGVTQTPRYLIKTRGQQVTLSCSPISGHRSVSWYQQTPGQGLQFLFEYFSETQRNKGNFPGRFSGRQFSNSRSEMNVSTLELGDSALYLCARMCLGTGGLETQYFGPGTRLLVL.

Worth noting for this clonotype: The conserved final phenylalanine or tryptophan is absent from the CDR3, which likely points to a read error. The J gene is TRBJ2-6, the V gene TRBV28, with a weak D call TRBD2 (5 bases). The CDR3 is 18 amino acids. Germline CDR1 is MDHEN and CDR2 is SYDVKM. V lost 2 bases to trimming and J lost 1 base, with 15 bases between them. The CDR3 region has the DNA TGTGCCAGCAGTTTAGATTTGGTCGGGAAATCTGGGGCCAACGTCCTGACTTCC. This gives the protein CASSLDLVGKSGANVLTS.

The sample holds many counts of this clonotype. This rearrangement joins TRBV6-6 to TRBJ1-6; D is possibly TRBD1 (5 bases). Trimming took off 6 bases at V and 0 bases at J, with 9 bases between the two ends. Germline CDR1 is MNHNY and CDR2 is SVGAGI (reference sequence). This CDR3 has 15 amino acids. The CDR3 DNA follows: TGTGCCAGCAGAGACGGACACTCCTATAATTCACCCCTCCACTTT. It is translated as CASRDGHSYNSPLHF.

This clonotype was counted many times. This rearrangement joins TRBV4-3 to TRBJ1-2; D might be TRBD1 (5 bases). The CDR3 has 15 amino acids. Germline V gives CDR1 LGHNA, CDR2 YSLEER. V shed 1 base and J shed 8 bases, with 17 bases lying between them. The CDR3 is CASSQAGTAEGGYTF. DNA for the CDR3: TGCGCCAGCAGCCAAGCCGGGACCGCGGAGGGGGGCTACACCTTC.

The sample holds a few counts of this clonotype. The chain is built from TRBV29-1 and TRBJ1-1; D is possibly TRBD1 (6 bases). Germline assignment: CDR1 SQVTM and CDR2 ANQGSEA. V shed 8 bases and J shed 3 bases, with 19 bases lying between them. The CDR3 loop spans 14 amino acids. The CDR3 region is CSLSETGSDTEAFF. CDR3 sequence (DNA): TGCAGCCTCTCCGAAACAGGGTCTGACACTGAAGCTTTCTTT.

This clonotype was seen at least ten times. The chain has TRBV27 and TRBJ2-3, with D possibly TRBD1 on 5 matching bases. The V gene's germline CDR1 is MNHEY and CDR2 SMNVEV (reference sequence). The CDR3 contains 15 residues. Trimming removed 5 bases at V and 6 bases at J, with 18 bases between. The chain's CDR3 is CASSERQGWADTQYF. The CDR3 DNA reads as TGTGCCAGCAGTGAAAGGCAGGGATGGGCGGATACGCAGTATTTT.

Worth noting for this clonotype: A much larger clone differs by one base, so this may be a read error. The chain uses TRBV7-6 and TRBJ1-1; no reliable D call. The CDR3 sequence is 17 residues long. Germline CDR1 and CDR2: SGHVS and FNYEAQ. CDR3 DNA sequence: TGTACCAGCAGCTTAGCGGTTAGGGCAGGTCGTAACACTGAAGCTTTCTTT. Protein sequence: CTSSLAVRAGRNTEAFF.

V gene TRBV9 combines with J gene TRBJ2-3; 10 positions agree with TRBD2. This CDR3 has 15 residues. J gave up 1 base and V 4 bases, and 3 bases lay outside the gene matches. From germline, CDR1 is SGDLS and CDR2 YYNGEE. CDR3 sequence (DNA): TGTGCCAGCAGCAAAGGGACTAGCGGCACAGATACGCAGTATTTT. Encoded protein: CASSKGTSGTDTQYF.